The 13 T cell receptor beta chains listed next were all sequenced from one sample in a study of identical twins. TCRdb re-called the 5' RACE reads through MiXCR, storing one row per CDR3 protein. The repertoire has over 200,000 distinct CDR3 sequences, 5% to 7% of them found once; the top ten carry 13% to 15%. The same sample was also used in a study of T cells expressing NK-cell markers.

Sample: CD8+ T cells sorted from blood. The source is a woman younger than 35 in good health.

This clonotype occurred a few times. The V gene is TRBV12-5, the J gene TRBJ2-7; 9 bases align to TRBD1. Germline loops: CDR1 LGHNT, CDR2 FRNRAP. V lost 1 base and J lost 5; bases outside the gene matches: 3. This CDR3 spans 14 amino acids. CDR3 sequence (DNA): TGTGCTAGTGGTTTGGGGACAGGGGTTGACGAGCAGTACTTC. It encodes CASGLGTGVDEQYF.

This clonotype was detected ten times or more. CDR3 nucleotide sequence: TGTGCCAGCAGTTCCCCGGGAGGTCCTGGCTACACCTTC. This codes for CASSSPGGPGYTF. The chain links TRBV12-3 or TRBV12-4 to TRBJ1-2; D gene ambiguous. The V end was cut by 4 bases, the J end by 7 bases, with 13 bases between. CDR3 length: 13 amino acids.

The sample holds a few counts of this clonotype. The chain has TRBV5-1 and TRBJ1-1; the D gene is possibly TRBD1 (6 bases). The V end was cut by 3 bases, the J end by 2 bases, with 14 bases between. CDR3 length: 15 residues. The germline gives CDR1 SGHRS, CDR2 YFSETQ. CDR3 sequence: CASSSYRDPNTEAFF. CDR3 DNA: TGCGCCAGCAGCTCCTACAGGGACCCAAACACTGAAGCTTTCTTT.

This clonotype has a handful of counts. V gene TRBV27 combines with J gene TRBJ2-7; TRBD1 matches 7 bases. Germline values: CDR1 MNHEY, CDR2 SMNVEV (reference sequence). The ends lost 5 bases at V and 6 bases at J; junction bases unmatched: 10. The CDR3 is made up of 14 amino acids. The CDR3 nucleotides are TGTGCCAGCAGTCCGCTGACAGGGTCAGGCGAGCAGTACTTC. It translates to CASSPLTGSGEQYF.

The rearrangement uses TRBV27 and TRBJ2-7, with 10 bases aligning to TRBD1. V trimming: 5 bases; J trimming: 2 bases; junction bases outside the gene matches: 6. The germline V gene encodes CDR1 MNHEY and CDR2 SMNVEV (reference sequence). This CDR3 has 15 residues. This CDR3 reads CASSAGQGETYEQYF. The CDR3 region has the DNA TGTGCCAGCAGTGCCGGACAGGGGGAAACCTACGAGCAGTACTTC.

This chain joins TRBV11-1 and TRBJ2-3; the match to TRBD2 covers 9 bases. The CDR3 is 19 amino acids. J was trimmed by 2 bases and V by 5 bases; bases with no gene match: 17. Germline CDR1 reads SGHAT; CDR2 reads FQDESV (reference sequence). In nucleotides, the CDR3 is TGTGCCAGCAGCGATGATGGAAGCGGGAGGCCCCCCCTCACAGATACGCAGTATTTT. The encoded protein is CASSDDGSGRPPLTDTQYF.

The rearrangement uses TRBV4-3 and TRBJ2-5; D assignment may be TRBD1 or TRBD2 (5 bases each). From germline, CDR1 is LGHNA and CDR2 YSLEER. The CDR3 is 15 residues long. The V and J ends lost 0 bases and 4 bases respectively, with 12 bases between them. Here the CDR3 reads CASSQDYDGTETQYF. The CDR3 DNA sequence: TGCGCCAGCAGCCAAGACTACGACGGGACAGAGACCCAGTACTTC.

The table lists this clonotype with a few counts. This chain connects TRBV27 to TRBJ2-5; D not certain. The CDR3 extends over 12 amino acids. The V gene's germline CDR1 is MNHEY and CDR2 SMNVEV (reference sequence). Trimming removed 2 bases at V and 7 bases at J, with 8 bases between. The CDR3 sequence is CASSLGWGTQYF. The CDR3 nucleotides read TGTGCCAGCAGTTTAGGATGGGGGACCCAGTACTTC.

This clonotype was seen more than once but under ten times. The rearrangement links TRBV20-1 to TRBJ2-5, with 13 bases lining up with TRBD2. This CDR3 region has 15 residues. J gave up 2 bases and V 5 bases, and 5 bases lay outside the gene matches. Germline-derived CDR1 and CDR2 are DFQATT and SNEGSKA (reference sequence). As DNA, the CDR3 is TGCAGTGCTCGAGGGACTAGCGGGGATCAAGAGACCCAGTACTTC. Translating gives CSARGTSGDQETQYF.

The V call is TRBV7-8, the J call TRBJ2-7; D unresolved. The CDR3 covers 15 residues. Trimming stripped 3 bases from V and 7 bases from J, with 19 bases between. CDR1 is SGHVS and CDR2 is FQNEAQ in the germline V gene. Written as DNA, the CDR3 is TGTGCCAGCAGCTTCTCGGGTTCCCCTCAAGTGGAGCAGTACTTC. Its protein is CASSFSGSPQVEQYF.

The table lists this clonotype with many counts. The chain joins TRBV27 to TRBJ1-1; D perhaps matches TRBD1 (5 bases). The length of the CDR3 is 12 residues. Per the germline V gene, CDR1 is MNHEY and CDR2 is SMNVEV (reference sequence). The V end lost 6 bases, the J end lost 3 bases, and 8 bases lay between the germline ends. The DNA for the CDR3 is TGTGCCAGCAGGGCAGGGTACACTGAAGCTTTCTTT. It encodes CASRAGYTEAFF.

The gene calls are TRBV9 and TRBJ2-1; unclear D gene. From germline, CDR1 is SGDLS and CDR2 YYNGEE. The V gene lost 4 bases and the J gene lost 4 bases, with 9 bases spanning the gap. The CDR3 runs to 13 residues. CDR3 coding DNA: TGTGCCAGCAGCACTCTTCAATACAATGAGCAGTTCTTC. It specifies CASSTLQYNEQFF.

This clonotype appeared many times. The rearrangement links TRBV12-3 or TRBV12-4 to TRBJ2-1; TRBD2 matches at 12 bases. This CDR3 comprises 19 residues. V shed 3 bases and J 5 bases; nucleotides not matched to a gene: 14. CDR3 amino acids: CASSLRGPTSGRLNNEQFF. CDR3 sequence (DNA): TGTGCCAGCAGTTTGCGGGGGCCCACTAGCGGGAGGCTTAACAATGAGCAGTTCTTC.